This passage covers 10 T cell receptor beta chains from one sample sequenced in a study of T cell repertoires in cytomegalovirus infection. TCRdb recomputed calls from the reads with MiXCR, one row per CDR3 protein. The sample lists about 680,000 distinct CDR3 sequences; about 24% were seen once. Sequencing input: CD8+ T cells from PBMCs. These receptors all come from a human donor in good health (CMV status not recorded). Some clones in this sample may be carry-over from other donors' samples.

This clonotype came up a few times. CDR3: CASSLNPGLAVLGEQFF. CDR3 DNA sequence: TGTGCCAGCAGCTTAAACCCGGGACTAGCGGTTCTTGGGGAGCAGTTCTTC. The chain employs TRBV7-3 and TRBJ2-1, with 11 bases fitting TRBD2. This CDR3 is 17 amino acids long. Germline V gene data show CDR1 as SGHTA and CDR2 as FQGTGA. J gave up 10 bases and V 1 base, and 12 bases lay outside the gene matches.

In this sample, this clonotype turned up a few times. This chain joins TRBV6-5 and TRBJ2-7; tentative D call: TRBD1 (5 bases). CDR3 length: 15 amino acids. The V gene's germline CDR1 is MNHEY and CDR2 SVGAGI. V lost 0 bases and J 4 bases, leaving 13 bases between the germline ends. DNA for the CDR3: TGTGCCAGCAGTTACTCGATTCAGGGTTTGTACGAGCAGTACGTC. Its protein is CASSYSIQGLYEQYV.

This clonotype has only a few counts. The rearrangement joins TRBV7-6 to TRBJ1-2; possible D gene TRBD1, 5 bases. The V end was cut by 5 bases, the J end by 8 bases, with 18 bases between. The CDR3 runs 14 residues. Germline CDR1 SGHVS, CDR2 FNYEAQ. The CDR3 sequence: CASSLSGTPEGYTF. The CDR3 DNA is TGTGCCAGCAGCCTCTCCGGGACCCCGGAGGGCTACACCTTC.

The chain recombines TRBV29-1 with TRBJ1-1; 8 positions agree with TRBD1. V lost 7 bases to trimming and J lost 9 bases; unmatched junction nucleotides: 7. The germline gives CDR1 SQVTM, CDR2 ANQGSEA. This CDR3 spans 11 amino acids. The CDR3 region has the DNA TGCAGCGCCTGGACAGGGAAACAAGCTTTCTTT. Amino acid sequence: CSAWTGKQAFF.

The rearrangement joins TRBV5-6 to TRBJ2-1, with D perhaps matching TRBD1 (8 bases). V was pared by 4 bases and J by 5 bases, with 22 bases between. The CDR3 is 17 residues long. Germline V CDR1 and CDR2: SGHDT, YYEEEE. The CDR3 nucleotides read TGTGCCAGCAGCCTTCCGGGAGGCAGGGGGCCTCACAATGAGCAGTTCTTC. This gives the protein CASSLPGGRGPHNEQFF.

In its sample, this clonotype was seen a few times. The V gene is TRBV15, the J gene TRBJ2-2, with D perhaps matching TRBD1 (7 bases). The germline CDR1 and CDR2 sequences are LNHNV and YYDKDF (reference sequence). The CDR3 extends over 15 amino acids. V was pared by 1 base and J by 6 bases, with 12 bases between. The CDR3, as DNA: TGTGCCACCAGCAGAGGACAGGGAGGCCCCGGGGAGCTGTTTTTT. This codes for CATSRGQGGPGELFF. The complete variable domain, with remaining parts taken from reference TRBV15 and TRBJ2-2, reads DAMVIQNPRYQVTQFGKPVTLSCSQTLNHNVMYWYQQKSSQAPKLLFHYYDKDFNNEADTPDNFQSRRPNTSFCFLDIRSPGLGDTAMYLCATSRGQGGPGELFFGEGSRLTVL.

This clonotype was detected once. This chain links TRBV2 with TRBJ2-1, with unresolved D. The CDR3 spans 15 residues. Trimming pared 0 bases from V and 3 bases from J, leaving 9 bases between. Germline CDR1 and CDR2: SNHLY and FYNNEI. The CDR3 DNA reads TGTGCCAGCAGTGAAGCGCGACAAAACTACAATGAGCAGTTCTTC. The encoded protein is CASSEARQNYNEQFF.

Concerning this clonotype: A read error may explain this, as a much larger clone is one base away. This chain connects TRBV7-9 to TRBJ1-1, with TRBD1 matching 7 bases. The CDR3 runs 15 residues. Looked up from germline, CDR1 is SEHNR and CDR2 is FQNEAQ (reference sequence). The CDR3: CANSYLTGTNTEAFF. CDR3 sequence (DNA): TGTGCCAACAGCTACCTGACAGGGACGAACACTGAAGCTTTCTTT.

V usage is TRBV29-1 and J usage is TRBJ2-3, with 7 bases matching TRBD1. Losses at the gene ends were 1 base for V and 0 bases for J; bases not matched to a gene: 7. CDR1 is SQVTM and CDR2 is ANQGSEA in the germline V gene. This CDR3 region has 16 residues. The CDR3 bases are TGCAGCGTTGAAGGGGGCGGACAGGTGAGCACAGATACGCAGTATTTT. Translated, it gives CSVEGGGQVSTDTQYF.

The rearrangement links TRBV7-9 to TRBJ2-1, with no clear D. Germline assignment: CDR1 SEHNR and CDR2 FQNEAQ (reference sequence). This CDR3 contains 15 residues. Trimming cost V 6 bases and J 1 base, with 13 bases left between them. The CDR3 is CASSHVLISYNEQFF. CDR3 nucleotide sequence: TGTGCCAGCAGTCACGTTCTCATTTCCTACAATGAGCAGTTCTTC.